One sample yielded the 29 T cell receptor beta chains listed below, sequenced in a study of CD8 T cells in ankylosing spondylitis. The study's findings and limits: Characteristic of ankylosing spondylitis blood, it appeared, was a TCR beta motif comprising several highly homologous variants.

TCRdb fed the 5' RACE reads into MiXCR, producing one record per CDR3 protein. In the table there are about 330,000 distinct CDR3 sequences, roughly 8% of which are singletons. These receptors' antigens are unknown. The specimen was blood, either unsorted or a sorted T cell fraction (not recorded which). The receptors stem from a male donor with ankylosing spondylitis.

This clonotype was recorded many times. V is TRBV29-1 and J is TRBJ2-7; 7 nucleotides agree with TRBD2. V was clipped by 6 bases and J by 0 bases; unmatched bases: 5. This CDR3 is 13 amino acids long. Germline V gene sequence: CDR1 SQVTM, CDR2 ANQGSEA. DNA for the CDR3: TGCAGCGTGCATAGCGGGTACTCCTACGAGCAGTACTTC. It codes for CSVHSGYSYEQYF.

The chain has TRBV5-1 and TRBJ2-7; TRBD1 agrees at 7 bases. The CDR3 consists of 14 residues. J lost 2 bases, V lost 2 bases, and 4 bases had no gene match. CDR1 is SGHRS and CDR2 is YFSETQ in the germline V gene. The CDR3: CASSFTGDTYEQYF. The CDR3 DNA reads as TGCGCCAGCAGCTTTACAGGGGACACCTACGAGCAGTACTTC.

This clonotype was seen a handful of times. The genes are TRBV19 and TRBJ2-6, with D unresolved. CDR1 is LNHDA, CDR2 SQIVND, per germline (reference sequence). Trimming shortened V by 7 bases and J by 0 bases, and 7 bases separated the two germline ends. This CDR3 spans 14 amino acids. CDR3 nucleotide sequence: TGTGCCAGTACTGAGTACTCTGGGGCCAACGTCCTGACTTTC. It yields the protein CASTEYSGANVLTF.

The chain links TRBV5-1 to TRBJ2-2, with unresolved D. Germline CDR1 and CDR2: SGHRS and YFSETQ. The CDR3 has 15 amino acids. Between the trimmed V and J ends, which lost 0 bases and 0 bases, there was a span of 6 bases. In DNA form, the CDR3 reads TGCGCCAGCAGCTTGGCCGTTACGAACACCGGGGAGCTGTTTTTT. Translating it yields CASSLAVTNTGELFF. The complete variable domain, with remaining parts taken from reference TRBV5-1 and TRBJ2-2, reads KAGVTQTPRYLIKTRGQQVTLSCSPISGHRSVSWYQQTPGQGLQFLFEYFSETQRNKGNFPGRFSGRQFSNSRSEMNVSTLELGDSALYLCASSLAVTNTGELFFGEGSRLTVL.

This rearrangement joins TRBV7-3 to TRBJ2-2, with 15 nucleotides matching TRBD2. CDR1 is SGHTA, CDR2 FQGTGA, per germline. This CDR3 has 19 residues. With V trimmed by 0 bases and J by 6 bases, 8 bases remained unmatched. DNA for the CDR3: TGTGCCAGCAGCTTAACAGGGACTAGCGGGAGGCAGGCGGCCGGGGAGCTGTTTTTT. It encodes CASSLTGTSGRQAAGELFF.

This rearrangement joins TRBV20-1 to TRBJ2-7, with 9 positions matching TRBD2. The germline V gene has CDR1 DFQATT and CDR2 SNEGSKA (reference sequence). The ends lost 7 bases at V and 4 bases at J; junction bases unmatched: 8. This CDR3 spans 13 amino acids. The CDR3: CSGELAGVYEQYF. In nucleotides, the CDR3 is TGCAGTGGGGAGTTAGCGGGAGTGTACGAGCAGTACTTC.

This clonotype was seen many times. CDR3 sequence (DNA): TGTGCCAGCAGTTTGGGAGCGGGAGAGGAGGATGAGCAGTTCTTC. This gives the protein CASSLGAGEEDEQFF. The chain is built from TRBV27 and TRBJ2-1, with 8 bases matching TRBD2. The CDR3 contains 15 residues. The V gene end was trimmed by 3 bases and the J gene end by 8 bases; junction bases not matched to a gene: 9. Germline CDR1 and CDR2: MNHEY and SMNVEV (reference sequence).

This rearrangement joins TRBV20-1 to TRBJ2-4; the match to TRBD1 covers 7 bases. V trimming: 5 bases; J trimming: 0 bases; junction bases outside the gene matches: 10. The CDR3 is 16 residues long. Germline CDR1 and CDR2: DFQATT and SNEGSKA (reference sequence). The CDR3 sequence is CSASTGNFVAKNIQYF. CDR3 nucleotides: TGCAGTGCTTCGACAGGGAACTTCGTAGCCAAAAACATTCAGTACTTC.

This chain connects TRBV10-3 to TRBJ2-5; 9 bases fit TRBD1. This CDR3 comprises 16 residues. The J segment lost 4 bases and the V segment lost 3 bases, leaving 9 bases of the junction unmatched. Germline CDR1 is ENHRY and CDR2 is SYGVKD. The CDR3 loop reads CAISDPTGQGRETQYF. The CDR3 region has the DNA TGTGCCATCAGTGACCCTACGGGACAGGGTCGAGAGACCCAGTACTTC.

The chain carries TRBV4-1 and TRBJ2-7; D perhaps matches TRBD2 (5 bases). Germline loops: CDR1 MGHRA, CDR2 YSYEKL. V lost 0 bases to trimming and J lost 6 bases, with 6 bases between them. CDR3 length: 12 amino acids. The CDR3 sequence is CASSQEDSEQYF. The DNA for the CDR3 is TGCGCCAGCAGCCAAGAGGACTCCGAGCAGTACTTC.

This clonotype was seen a few times. The chain combines TRBV20-1 with TRBJ1-6; unclear D gene. The CDR3 consists of 14 residues. Trimming pared 4 bases from V and 0 bases from J, leaving 7 bases between. CDR1 is DFQATT and CDR2 is SNEGSKA in the germline V gene (reference sequence). CDR3 DNA: TGCAGTGCTACGCGTAGCTCCTATAATTCACCCCTCCACTTT. Its protein product is CSATRSSYNSPLHF.

The chain recombines TRBV12-3 or TRBV12-4 with TRBJ2-1; the match to TRBD2 covers 8 bases. V shed 2 bases and J 5 bases; nucleotides not matched to a gene: 14. CDR3 size: 18 residues. The CDR3 DNA is TGTGCCAGCAGTTTATCCCCTCTAGCGGGTGAGATCAACAATGAGCAGTTCTTC. It codes for CASSLSPLAGEINNEQFF.

This clonotype was detected only a few times. V and J are TRBV5-5 and TRBJ2-7, with 8 bases fitting TRBD1. This CDR3 contains 14 residues. CDR1 is SGHKS and CDR2 is YYEKEE in the germline V gene (reference sequence). The trim removed 4 bases at V and 5 bases at J, leaving 8 bases unmatched. The CDR3, as DNA: TGTGCCAGCAGCGGGAGGACAGGGATCAACGAGCAGTACTTC. Its protein is CASSGRTGINEQYF.

The table lists this clonotype with many counts. The chain links TRBV5-1 to TRBJ2-1; TRBD2 aligns across 7 bases. There are 13 residues in the CDR3. Germline V gives CDR1 SGHRS, CDR2 YFSETQ. Germline trimming cut 5 bases from V and 5 bases from J; bases unmatched to any gene: 4. The CDR3 region is CASSVGRDNEQFF. In DNA, the CDR3 is TGCGCCAGCAGTGTTGGGAGGGACAATGAGCAGTTCTTC.

The chain has TRBV7-8 and TRBJ2-2; D possibly corresponds to TRBD1 (5 bases). The V gene lost 1 base and the J gene lost 6 bases, with 9 bases spanning the gap. CDR3 length: 14 residues. Germline V gives CDR1 SGHVS, CDR2 FQNEAQ. The CDR3 spells CASSLVTASGELFF. The DNA of the CDR3 is TGTGCCAGCAGCTTAGTGACAGCTTCCGGGGAGCTGTTTTTT. Looking up the rest from reference TRBV7-8 and TRBJ2-2 gives the full variable domain: GAGVSQSPRYKVAKRGQDVALRCDPISGHVSLFWYQQALGQGPEFLTYFQNEAQLDKSGLPSDRFFAERPEGSVSTLKIQRTQQEDSAVYLCASSLVTASGELFFGEGSRLTVL.

This clonotype was seen a few times. This sequence joins TRBV6-1 and TRBJ2-7; tentative D call: TRBD1 (6 bases). The CDR3 has 14 amino acids. The germline gives CDR1 MNHNS, CDR2 SASEGT. The ends were cut back, 8 bases at V and 0 bases at J, with 14 bases in the middle. CDR3 amino acids: CASHPGDISYEQYF. As DNA, the CDR3 is TGTGCCAGCCATCCCGGGGACATCTCCTACGAGCAGTACTTC.

This clonotype has just a few counts. The chain is built from TRBV27 and TRBJ2-1; 8 bases align to TRBD2. The germline gives CDR1 MNHEY, CDR2 SMNVEV (reference sequence). J was trimmed by 3 bases and V by 5 bases; bases with no gene match: 9. CDR3 length: 16 residues. The DNA for the CDR3 is TGTGCCAGCAGTCCACCTCGACTAGCGAGCTACAATGAGCAGTTCTTC. It encodes CASSPPRLASYNEQFF.

The chain is built from TRBV7-2 and TRBJ2-2, with TRBD2 matching over 10 bases. Per germline, CDR1 SGHTA and CDR2 FQGNSA. The CDR3 contains 16 residues. With V trimmed by 3 bases and J by 7 bases, 8 bases remained unmatched. The CDR3 sequence is CASSFGSLAGVGELFF. The DNA for the CDR3 is TGTGCCAGCAGCTTCGGGAGCCTAGCGGGAGTCGGGGAGCTGTTTTTT.

This clonotype was counted ten times or more. The chain carries TRBV7-6 and TRBJ2-2; perhaps TRBD1 as D (5 bases). Germline lookup yields CDR1 SGHVS and CDR2 FNYEAQ. CDR3 length: 16 amino acids. The V end was cut by 6 bases, the J end by 4 bases, with 18 bases between. CDR3 region: CASRPPSNRITGELFF. CDR3 DNA: TGTGCCAGCAGACCACCTTCTAACAGGATCACCGGGGAGCTGTTTTTT.

Only a few counts were recorded for this clonotype. The rearrangement links TRBV20-1 to TRBJ2-1, with D maybe TRBD1 (5 bases). Trimming removed 6 bases at V and 4 bases at J, with 13 bases between. The CDR3 runs 13 residues. Germline V CDR1 and CDR2: DFQATT, SNEGSKA (reference sequence). The CDR3: CSAKGQGYNEQFF. The CDR3 bases are TGCAGTGCGAAGGGTCAGGGATACAATGAGCAGTTCTTC.

The J gene is TRBJ1-2, the V gene TRBV5-1, with 7 bases matching TRBD1. CDR1 and CDR2 (germline): SGHRS, YFSETQ. The CDR3 loop spans 15 amino acids. With 4 bases clipped from V and 4 bases from J, the junction kept 10 bases outside the gene matches. The DNA of the CDR3 is TGCGCCAGCAGCCAACGACAGGGTCGAGGCTATGGCTACACCTTC. This gives the protein CASSQRQGRGYGYTF. The entire variable domain, with the rest obtained from reference TRBV5-1 and TRBJ1-2, is as follows: KAGVTQTPRYLIKTRGQQVTLSCSPISGHRSVSWYQQTPGQGLQFLFEYFSETQRNKGNFPGRFSGRQFSNSRSEMNVSTLELGDSALYLCASSQRQGRGYGYTFGSGTRLTVV.

There are many counts of this clonotype. The rearrangement uses TRBV14 and TRBJ2-1, with 8 bases aligning to TRBD2. Germline V gene lookup returns CDR1 SGHDN and CDR2 FVKESK. V gave up 4 bases and J gave up 1 base; unmatched junction bases: 6. This CDR3 comprises 16 residues. The CDR3, as DNA: TGTGCCAGCAGCCTCCTAGCGGGTGTGTCCTACAATGAGCAGTTCTTC. Its translation is CASSLLAGVSYNEQFF.

V gene TRBV5-1 combines with J gene TRBJ2-7, with 11 bases matching TRBD1. Looked up from germline, CDR1 is SGHRS and CDR2 is YFSETQ. There are 14 residues in the CDR3. With 4 bases clipped from V and 7 bases from J, the junction kept 7 bases outside the gene matches. CDR3: CASSVGTGGLEQYF. CDR3 nucleotides: TGCGCCAGCAGCGTGGGGACAGGGGGTCTAGAGCAGTACTTC.

The CDR3 spells CASSPQILAGVDEQYF. CDR3 sequence (DNA): TGTGCCAGCAGCCCACAGATACTAGCGGGAGTCGACGAGCAGTACTTC. The chain is built from TRBV3-1 and TRBJ2-7, with 11 bases matching TRBD2. CDR1 is LGHDT and CDR2 is YNNKEL in the germline V gene (reference sequence). V shed 4 bases and J 5 bases; nucleotides not matched to a gene: 10. The CDR3 is 16 residues long.

The chain recombines TRBV11-3 with TRBJ1-1; TRBD1 matches at 9 bases. V shed 2 bases and J 1 base; nucleotides not matched to a gene: 2. The CDR3 is 15 residues long. From germline, CDR1 is SGHNT and CDR2 YENEEA. Here the CDR3 DNA reads TGTGCCAGCAGCTTACTGGGACAGGGGAACACTGAAGCTTTCTTT. It is translated as CASSLLGQGNTEAFF.

This clonotype was observed at least ten times. This chain connects TRBV5-1 to TRBJ1-5; D is perhaps TRBD1 (6 bases). The CDR3 is 14 residues long. Germline V lookup: CDR1 SGHRS, CDR2 YFSETQ. The V end lost 1 base, the J end lost 3 bases, and 8 bases lay between the germline ends. As DNA, the CDR3 is TGCGCCAGCAGCTTGACAGGGAACAATCAGCCCCAGCATTTT. This sequence encodes CASSLTGNNQPQHF. The full variable domain, in which reference TRBV5-1 and TRBJ1-5 provide the parts outside the CDR3, is KAGVTQTPRYLIKTRGQQVTLSCSPISGHRSVSWYQQTPGQGLQFLFEYFSETQRNKGNFPGRFSGRQFSNSRSEMNVSTLELGDSALYLCASSLTGNNQPQHFGDGTRLSIL.

The V and J genes are TRBV3-1 and TRBJ1-5; possibly TRBD1 for D (6 bases). Germline CDR1 LGHDT, CDR2 YNNKEL (reference sequence). Trimming left V 4 bases short and J 11 bases short, with 9 bases between. The CDR3 loop spans 11 amino acids. CDR3 sequence: CASSLGHTQHF. The DNA of the CDR3 is TGTGCCAGCAGCCTGGGACACACCCAGCATTTT.

The chain combines TRBV20-1 with TRBJ2-3; D may correspond to TRBD1 or TRBD2 (7 bases each). The CDR3 is 15 amino acids. Germline V gene sequence: CDR1 DFQATT, CDR2 SNEGSKA (reference sequence). The V gene lost 3 bases and the J gene lost 2 bases, with 15 bases spanning the gap. CDR3 sequence reads: CSASGGTDSTDTQYF. For the CDR3, the DNA is TGCAGTGCTAGCGGGGGGACAGACTCCACAGATACGCAGTATTTT.

This chain links TRBV2 with TRBJ2-3; tentative D call: TRBD2 (5 bases). The CDR3 totals 15 residues. Germline-derived CDR1 and CDR2 are SNHLY and FYNNEI. Between the trimmed V and J ends, which lost 1 base and 0 bases, there was a span of 8 bases. CDR3 sequence reads: CASSEVWRSTDTQYF. In nucleotides, the CDR3 is TGTGCCAGCAGTGAAGTATGGAGGAGCACAGATACGCAGTATTTT.